This T cell receptor beta chain was retrieved from a study of OX40 agonist ivuxolimab in advanced cancers. Overall study: Patients were roughly 81% male with ages roughly 20 to 80, mean about 60.

Method: immunoSEQ multiplex PCR; TCRdb's copy keeps in-frame clones and lacks some. This table has around 150,000 clones, around 94% appearing once. Germline loops: CDR1 SGHTA, CDR2 FQGNSA. The CDR3 has 13 residues. Trimming pared 4 bases from V and 9 bases from J, leaving 15 bases between. This clonotype was sampled from an adult with an advanced solid tumor such as melanoma, head and neck, liver or kidney cancer. The rearrangement joins TRBV7-2 to TRBJ2-5, with D possibly being TRBD2 (6 bases). Specimen: CD4+ or CD8+ T cells sorted from blood, collected in a trial of the OX40 agonist ivuxolimab. In nucleotides, the CDR3 is TGTGCCAGCAGCTCGGGACTGCCCGGGGCCCAGTACTTC. Residues: CASSSGLPGAQYF.